This section outlines one T cell receptor beta chain sequence together with its context. Germline V gives CDR1 SGHRS, CDR2 YFSETQ. V gave up 2 bases and J gave up 3 bases, with 15 bases separating them. The CDR3 runs to 15 residues. The data stem from a study of cytomegalovirus exposure and HLA in healthy donors. The PCR made use of 60 Vbeta and 13 Jbeta primers. Some clones are missing from TCRdb's copy, which holds only in-frame ones; the method was immunoSEQ multiplex PCR. Here the sample spans some 110,000 clones, 55% to 65% being singletons. This sequence joins TRBV5-1 and TRBJ2-7, with D possibly matching TRBD1 (5 bases). Material for sequencing was PBMCs. The receptor was derived from a woman in her thirties in good health and CMV-seronegative. CDR3 region: CASSFDSRQFYEQYF. In DNA, the CDR3 is TGCGCCAGCAGCTTTGATAGTCGACAGTTCTACGAGCAGTACTTC.